These T cell receptor beta chains were read from a single sample in a study of identical twins. TCRdb re-called the 5' RACE reads with MiXCR, one entry per CDR3 protein. Counted here are about 720,000 distinct CDR3 sequences, 15% to 20% occurring once; the ten biggest clones make up about an eighth. This same sample was also taken into another study, of T cells expressing NK-cell markers.

The sequenced material came from PBMCs. The receptors stem from a woman aged 18-30 years in good health. The CDR3 runs from the conserved cysteine through the conserved F or W. The D gene is left open where the match is weak. Clone sizes are given selectively: once, few, many, or a class where the clone is expanded.

TRBJ2-2 . . TRBV2 TGTGCCAGCGTTCCTACGAACACCGGGGAGCTGTTTTTT CASVPTNTGELFF
TRBJ2-7 . few TRBV12-3/TRBV12-4 TGTGCCAGCAGTCCCCTCCAGGGCTACGAGCAGTACTTC CASSPLQGYEQYF
TRBJ2-3 . . TRBV5-1 TGCGCCAGCAGGGTTGGAGCCAGCGGGTCCCAGATACGGGCGTATTTT CASRVGASGSQIRAYF
TRBJ1-6 . . TRBV3-1 TGTGCCAGCAGCCACGGACAACTTTCACCCCTCCACTTT CASSHGQLSPLHF
TRBJ2-3 . many TRBV12-3/TRBV12-4 TGTGCCAGCCTCCGACGGGCGAGCACAGATACGCAGTATTTT CASLRRASTDTQYF
TRBJ2-5 TRBD2 few TRBV12-3/TRBV12-4 TGTGCCAGCAGTCGGGGGACTAGCGGGGGTGAGACCCAGTACTTC CASSRGTSGGETQYF
TRBJ2-3 . . TRBV20-1 TGCAGTGCTAGAGCAACTGGTTGGGCTTACACAGATACGCAGTATTTT CSARATGWAYTDTQYF
TRBJ2-1 . few TRBV5-1 TGCGCCAGCAGCTTGGCGGGGAATTGGGAAAATGAGCAGTTCTTC CASSLAGNWENEQFF
TRBJ2-1 . . TRBV15 TGTGCCACCAGCAATCACTACAATGAGCAGTTCTTC CATSNHYNEQFF
TRBJ1-3 . . TRBV7-3 TGTGCCAGCAGCTCGTCTACGTCTGGAAACACCATATATTTT CASSSSTSGNTIYF
TRBJ2-7 TRBD1 few TRBV14 TGTGCCAGCAGCCCGGGACAGGGCCCTCGCGAGCAGTACTTC CASSPGQGPREQYF